This T cell receptor (beta chain) was found in a study of cytomegalovirus exposure and HLA in healthy donors. PCR amplification relied on 60 Vbeta primers (plus 13 Jbeta primers). TCRdb keeps only in-frame clones here, not all; method: immunoSEQ multiplex PCR. The sample holds around 150,000 clones, 75% to 85% seen once. The CDR3 has 18 amino acids. The germline V and J ends were trimmed by 4 bases and 0 bases, with 24 bases remaining between them. Germline V gene sequence: CDR1 SQVTM, CDR2 ANQGSEA. The specimen was PBMCs. This clonotype was sampled from a man in his fifties or sixties in good health and CMV-seronegative. The rearrangement links TRBV29-1 to TRBJ2-5, with D perhaps matching TRBD2 (6 bases). CDR3 loop: CSVALVTSVTLDQETQYF. The CDR3 coding sequence is TGCAGCGTTGCCTTAGTGACTAGTGTTACATTGGACCAAGAGACCCAGTACTTC. Filled out from reference TRBV29-1 and TRBJ2-5, the complete variable domain reads SAVISQKPSRDICQRGTSLTIQCQVDSQVTMMFWYRQQPGQSLTLIATANQGSEATYESGFVIDKFPISRPNLTFSTLTVSNMSPEDSSIYLCSVALVTSVTLDQETQYFGPGTRLLVL.